This is a list of T cell receptor beta chains from one sample in a study of vaccination effects on CD4 cells after COVID-19. Profiling relied on immunoSEQ multiplex PCR, and the TCRdb table lists in-frame clones only, not all of them. The sample lists more than 30,000 clones, roughly 66% occurring once. No antigen is known for these receptors. Source: CD4+ T cells from PBMCs cultured with HCoV-OC43 spike peptides, taken before COVID-19 vaccination. The receptor source for this set is a human donor who received a COVID-19 vaccine. CDR3s include the opening cysteine and the closing phenylalanine or tryptophan. A D gene is named only where the DNA matches it firmly. Clone size is given for some rows only: seen once, a few or many times, or a class if the clone is expanded.

v_call,j_call,clone_size,d_call,cdr3_nt,cdr3_aa
TRBV12-5,TRBJ1-2,-,TRBD1,TGTGCTAGTGGTTCCGGACAGGGTCAGGGCTACACCTTC,CASGSGQGQGYTF
TRBV27,TRBJ2-5,few,TRBD1,TGTGCCAGCAGTTTATCGAGACAGGGGGAGACCCAGTACTTC,CASSLSRQGETQYF
TRBV27,TRBJ2-1,-,-,TGTGCCAGCAGTTTATGGGGGACCCTTTACAATGAGCAGTTCTTC,CASSLWGTLYNEQFF
TRBV10-3,TRBJ2-7,-,TRBD1,TGTGCCACCGATCTTGACGACAGGGGAATTCCCTACGAGCAGTACTTC,CATDLDDRGIPYEQYF
TRBV6-2/TRBV6-3,TRBJ1-4,-,-,TGTGCCAGCAGTTACGAAGGGTTGGACGAAAAACTGTTTTTT,CASSYEGLDEKLFF
TRBV7-9,TRBJ2-1,-,-,TGTGCCAGCAGCTTAGGGACCGGCGAGCAGTTCTTC,CASSLGTGEQFF
TRBV23-1,TRBJ2-1,-,-,TGCGCCAGCAGGGCTAGGGAGCAGTTCTTC,CASRAREQFF
TRBV5-6,TRBJ2-2,-,-,TGTGCCAGCAGCTTGGCCCTGGGACGCCCGACCGGGGAGCTGTTTTTT,CASSLALGRPTGELFF
TRBV4-1,TRBJ2-3,-,-,TGCGCCAACCGTGCGGGAAAGGGCACAGATACGCAGTATTTT,CANRAGKGTDTQYF
TRBV18,TRBJ1-3,few,-,TGTGCCAGCTCACCGACGCACCGGGACGGAAGAAACACCATATATTTT,CASSPTHRDGRNTIYF
TRBV5-1,TRBJ1-6,few,-,TGCGCCAGCAGCTTGGATGCCAGAAATAATTCACCCCTCCACTTT,CASSLDARNNSPLHF
TRBV25-1,TRBJ1-1,-,-,TGTGCCAGCAGTGAATCTGGGGGGCCGGACACTGAAGCTTTCTTT,CASSESGGPDTEAFF
TRBV2,TRBJ2-3,-,-,TGTGCCAGCAGTACAGACCTAGCCCGGTCGGGTACGCAGTATTTT,CASSTDLARSGTQYF
TRBV18,TRBJ2-5,-,-,TGTGCCAGCTCCCCGGGACCCACACCAGCGGAGACCCAGTACTTC,CASSPGPTPAETQYF
TRBV2,TRBJ1-2,-,TRBD1,TGTGCCAGCAGCCCCAGGGGGCCATCCCTCGGCTACACCTTC,CASSPRGPSLGYTF
TRBV5-4,TRBJ1-2,many,TRBD1,TGTGCCAGCAGCCATTCAGGGGGAATCAGCTATGGCTACACCTTC,CASSHSGGISYGYTF
TRBV5-4,TRBJ2-1,-,TRBD1,TGTGCCAGCAGACTAGACAGGGGGGAGTACAATGAGCAGTTCTTC,CASRLDRGEYNEQFF
TRBV24-1,TRBJ2-1,-,TRBD1,TGTGCCACAGAGACAGGGCAAGGTGGTGAGCAGTTCTTC,CATETGQGGEQFF
TRBV3-1/TRBV3-2,TRBJ2-2,once,-,TGTGCCAGCAGCCCCTTTATTACCGGGGAGCTGTTTTTT,CASSPFITGELFF
TRBV20-1,TRBJ2-7,-,-,TGCAGTGCTAGTAGTCAGGCCTACGAGCAGTACTTC,CSASSQAYEQYF
TRBV24-1,TRBJ1-1,-,-,TGTGCCACCAGTGATTTGGGGGGCCGCGCTTTCTTT,CATSDLGGRAFF
TRBV5-6,TRBJ2-7,-,TRBD1,TGTGCCAGCAGCCCCGGACAGGACGAGCAGTACTTC,CASSPGQDEQYF
TRBV5-1,TRBJ2-3,-,-,TGCGCCAGCAGCTTGGTGTTGCCTAGCGATGGAGATACGCAGTATTTT,CASSLVLPSDGDTQYF
TRBV3-1/TRBV3-2,TRBJ1-3,-,-,TGTGCCAGCAGCCAAGGACCGGGACAAGGGTCGGGAAACACCATATATTTT,CASSQGPGQGSGNTIYF
TRBV6-5,TRBJ2-1,-,TRBD2,TGTGCCAGCAGAAAAAGCGGGGGGCGTTACAATGAGCAGTTCTTC,CASRKSGGRYNEQFF
TRBV25-1,TRBJ2-5,-,TRBD1,TGTGCCAGCAGTGTGTCCGGGACAGGGGACACGGGGGGAGAGACCCAGTACTTC,CASSVSGTGDTGGETQYF